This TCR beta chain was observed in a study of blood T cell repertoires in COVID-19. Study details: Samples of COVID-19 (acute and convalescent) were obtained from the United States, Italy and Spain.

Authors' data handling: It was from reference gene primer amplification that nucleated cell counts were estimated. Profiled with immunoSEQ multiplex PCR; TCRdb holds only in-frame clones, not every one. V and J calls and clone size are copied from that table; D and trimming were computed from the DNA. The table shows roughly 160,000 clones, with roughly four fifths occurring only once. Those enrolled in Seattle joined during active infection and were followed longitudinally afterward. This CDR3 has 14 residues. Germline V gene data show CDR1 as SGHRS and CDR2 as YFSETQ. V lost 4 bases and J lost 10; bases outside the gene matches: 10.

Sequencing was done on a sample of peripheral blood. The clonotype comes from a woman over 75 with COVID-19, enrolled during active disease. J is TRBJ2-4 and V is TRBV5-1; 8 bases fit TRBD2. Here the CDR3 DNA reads TGCGCCAGCAGCGCGGAAGGAGTAGCGGGAATTCAGTACTTC. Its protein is CASSAEGVAGIQYF. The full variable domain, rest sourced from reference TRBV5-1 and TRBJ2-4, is KAGVTQTPRYLIKTRGQQVTLSCSPISGHRSVSWYQQTPGQGLQFLFEYFSETQRNKGNFPGRFSGRQFSNSRSEMNVSTLELGDSALYLCASSAEGVAGIQYFGAGTRLSVL.